The 30 T cell receptor beta chains listed next were all sequenced from one sample in a study of T cell repertoires in cytomegalovirus infection. One entry per CDR3 protein results from TCRdb running MiXCR on the reads. The sample has 250,000 or so distinct CDR3 sequences, over 15% seen once. Material for sequencing was CD8+ T cells from PBMCs. Receptors were obtained from a human donor in good health (CMV status not recorded). Some clones in this sample may be carry-over from other donors' samples.

Many counts were recorded for this clonotype. The CDR3 nucleotides read TGTGCCAGCAGCCGGGCCCCCTCTGGAAACACCATATATTTT. Translated: CASSRAPSGNTIYF. This chain links TRBV14 with TRBJ1-3; D is ambiguous. This CDR3 has 14 amino acids. Germline CDR1 SGHDN, CDR2 FVKESK. The V end was cut by 4 bases, the J end by 0 bases, with 7 bases between.

With respect to this clonotype: Just one base apart from a much larger clone, this may be a read error. The chain recombines TRBV7-8 with TRBJ2-1; unclear D gene. The germline V gene encodes CDR1 SGHVS and CDR2 FQNEAQ. CDR3 size: 14 residues. CDR3 loop: CANSSRSAHNEQFF. CDR3 nucleotides: TGTGCCAACAGCTCGAGGTCGGCGCACAATGAGCAGTTCTTC.

V usage is TRBV5-1 and J usage is TRBJ2-1, with D uncertain. Per the germline V gene, CDR1 is SGHRS and CDR2 is YFSETQ. Trimming left V 4 bases short and J 3 bases short, with 8 bases between. This CDR3 spans 13 amino acids. The CDR3 nucleotides are TGCGCCAGCAGCCGCTCTAACTACAATGAGCAGTTCTTC. This codes for CASSRSNYNEQFF.

The sample holds many counts of this clonotype. The V call is TRBV27, the J call TRBJ1-1; D is unclear. Germline CDR1 and CDR2: MNHEY and SMNVEV (reference sequence). With 3 bases removed from V and 5 bases from J, the gap between germline ends came to 19 bases. The CDR3 spans 16 residues. Here the CDR3 DNA reads TGTGCCAGCAGTTTTGACCCGGGTGCATCGTATACTGAAGCTTTCTTT. It translates to CASSFDPGASYTEAFF.

V and J are TRBV11-2 and TRBJ1-1, with D possibly TRBD1 on 5 matching bases. Per germline, CDR1 SGHAT and CDR2 FQNNGV. The CDR3 is made up of 15 amino acids. Trimming cost V 2 bases and J 4 bases, with 14 bases left between them. The CDR3 nucleotides read TGTGCCAGCAGCTTATCGGGTTGGGGGGGCACTGAAGCTTTCTTT. It specifies CASSLSGWGGTEAFF.

This clonotype was counted a few times. This chain connects TRBV6-1 to TRBJ2-3; D uncertain. The CDR3 contains 13 residues. CDR1 is MNHNS and CDR2 is SASEGT in the germline V gene. Deletions cut 5 bases from V and 7 bases from J, with 13 bases between. CDR3 sequence: CASSPPGVNTQYF. The CDR3, as DNA: TGTGCCAGCAGTCCCCCGGGCGTAAATACGCAGTATTTT.

For this clonotype: A much larger clone is a single base away; this may be a read error. V gene TRBV27 combines with J gene TRBJ2-2, with D perhaps matching TRBD1 (6 bases). From germline, CDR1 is MNHEY and CDR2 SMNVEV (reference sequence). The CDR3 totals 14 residues. Trimming took off 4 bases at V and 0 bases at J, with 6 bases between the two ends. The CDR3 nucleotides read TGTGCCAGCAGTTGGACAGCGAACACCGGGGAGCTGTTTTTT. Its translation: CASSWTANTGELFF.

In its sample, this clonotype was seen a few times. This chain links TRBV3-1 with TRBJ2-5; 14 bases map to TRBD2. J lost 0 bases, V lost 1 base, and 10 bases had no gene match. Germline V gene lookup returns CDR1 LGHDT and CDR2 YNNKEL (reference sequence). CDR3 length: 20 amino acids. CDR3 sequence: CASSQGPGLAGAYYQETQYF. The CDR3 DNA reads TGTGCCAGCAGCCAAGGCCCGGGACTAGCGGGGGCCTACTACCAAGAGACCCAGTACTTC.

Concerning this clonotype: A much bigger clone sits one base away, suggesting this may be a read error. The rearrangement links TRBV7-6 to TRBJ2-1; D assignment may be TRBD1 or TRBD2 (5 bases each). The V gene's germline CDR1 is SGHVS and CDR2 FNYEAQ. Between the trimmed V and J ends, which lost 5 bases and 10 bases, there was a span of 15 bases. The CDR3 spans 13 residues. CDR3 DNA: TGTGCCAGCAGCCCAGGGTCGACTATCGAGCAGTTCTTC. Its protein is CASSPGSTIEQFF.

The chain carries TRBV7-6 and TRBJ2-2, with 10 bases lining up with TRBD1. From germline, CDR1 is SGHVS and CDR2 FNYEAQ. Losses at the gene ends were 2 bases for V and 6 bases for J; bases not matched to a gene: 6. This CDR3 is 16 amino acids long. The CDR3 coding sequence is TGTGCCAGCAGCTTAATTGGGACAGGGGAGGCCGGGGAGCTGTTTTTT. Protein product: CASSLIGTGEAGELFF.

V gene TRBV20-1 combines with J gene TRBJ2-3, with 10 bases lining up with TRBD2. The ends lost 1 base at V and 2 bases at J; junction bases unmatched: 6. The CDR3 is 16 residues long. Germline V gene lookup returns CDR1 DFQATT and CDR2 SNEGSKA (reference sequence). CDR3 sequence reads: CSARGLAGENTDTQYF. The CDR3 DNA reads TGCAGTGCTAGAGGTCTAGCGGGGGAAAACACAGATACGCAGTATTTT.

This clonotype occurred many times. The chain links TRBV12-3 or TRBV12-4 to TRBJ2-3, with D possibly being TRBD1 (5 bases). V was clipped by 0 bases and J by 2 bases, with 9 bases between them. The CDR3 extends over 15 amino acids. CDR3 protein: CASSLAGADTDTQYF. CDR3 DNA sequence: TGTGCCAGCAGTTTAGCAGGGGCCGACACAGATACGCAGTATTTT.

The chain has TRBV2 and TRBJ1-5, with D uncertain. The CDR3 covers 12 residues. Germline loops: CDR1 SNHLY, CDR2 FYNNEI. Trimming took 6 bases from V and 5 from J, leaving 8 bases between them. CDR3 sequence reads: CASRDQHQPQHF. The CDR3 DNA follows: TGTGCCAGCAGAGACCAGCATCAGCCCCAGCATTTT.

This clonotype was recorded many times. This chain uses TRBV12-3 or TRBV12-4 with TRBJ2-1, with TRBD1 identical over 12 bases. This CDR3 has 17 residues. V lost 4 bases and J lost 0; bases outside the gene matches: 4. The CDR3 DNA follows: TGTGCCAGCAGTTGGGGACAGGGGGCATACTCCTACAATGAGCAGTTCTTC. This gives the protein CASSWGQGAYSYNEQFF.

This clonotype was seen just once. The chain recombines TRBV6-2 or TRBV6-3 with TRBJ1-5; perhaps TRBD1 as D (5 bases). CDR3 length: 16 residues. CDR1 and CDR2 from the germline V gene are MNHEY and SVGEGT. The V end lost 2 bases, the J end lost 4 bases, and 15 bases lay between the germline ends. This chain's CDR3 is CASSYIRDQGNQPQHF. DNA of the CDR3: TGTGCCAGCAGTTACATCCGGGATCAGGGTAATCAGCCCCAGCATTTT.

This clonotype occurred many times. The chain uses TRBV7-2 and TRBJ1-2, with D perhaps matching TRBD1 (6 bases). The CDR3 runs to 12 residues. Germline CDR1 SGHTA, CDR2 FQGNSA. With 4 bases removed from V and 8 bases from J, the gap between germline ends came to 11 bases. CDR3 in DNA: TGTGCCAGCAGCTCCACAGGGTACGGCTACACCTTC. Its protein product is CASSSTGYGYTF. Based on the CDR3 plus reference TRBV7-2 and TRBJ1-2, the full variable domain is GAGVSQSPSNKVTEKGKDVELRCDPISGHTALYWYRQSLGQGLEFLIYFQGNSAPDKSGLPSDRFSAERTGGSVSTLTIQRTQQEDSAVYLCASSSTGYGYTFGSGTRLTVV.

This chain links TRBV18 with TRBJ2-2; 7 nucleotides align to TRBD2. J was trimmed by 6 bases and V by 1 base; bases with no gene match: 8. The germline gives CDR1 KGHSH, CDR2 LQKENI. The CDR3 extends over 16 amino acids. The DNA of the CDR3 is TGTGCCAGCTCACCACTCGGGACTACCCTCCCCGGGGAGCTGTTTTTT. This translates into CASSPLGTTLPGELFF.

This clonotype was detected a few times. This rearrangement joins TRBV11-2 to TRBJ1-4, with D uncertain. The CDR3 is 14 amino acids. The germline V gene encodes CDR1 SGHAT and CDR2 FQNNGV. V was pared by 1 base and J by 7 bases, with 10 bases between. The CDR3: CASSLVPDTEKLFF. In nucleotides, the CDR3 is TGTGCCAGCAGCTTAGTCCCGGATACTGAAAAACTGTTTTTT. Full variable domain (rest looked up from reference TRBV11-2 and TRBJ1-4): EAGVAQSPRYKIIEKRQSVAFWCNPISGHATLYWYQQILGQGPKLLIQFQNNGVVDDSQLPKDRFSAERLKGVDSTLKIQPAKLEDSAVYLCASSLVPDTEKLFFGSGTQLSVL.

This clonotype was recorded many times. This chain uses TRBV6-6 with TRBJ1-2; TRBD1 matches at 7 bases. Germline lookup yields CDR1 MNHNY and CDR2 SVGAGI (reference sequence). The length of the CDR3 is 15 residues. V shed 2 bases and J 6 bases; nucleotides not matched to a gene: 9. The CDR3, as DNA: TGTGCCAGCAGTTACGCACTAACAGGGGTTGATGGCTACACCTTC. This translates into CASSYALTGVDGYTF.

This clonotype appeared a few times. The CDR3 DNA sequence: TGTGCCAGCAGCTTTCGGGCAGGCTTCATCAATGAGCAGTTCTTC. Its protein is CASSFRAGFINEQFF. The chain recombines TRBV13 with TRBJ2-1; D unresolved. Trimming left V 3 bases short and J 6 bases short, with 15 bases between. This CDR3 is 15 amino acids long. Germline values: CDR1 PRHDT, CDR2 FYEKMQ (reference sequence).

Turning to this clonotype: With a much larger clone just one base away, this may be a read error. The genes are TRBV2 and TRBJ1-2, with D possibly matching TRBD1 (6 bases). Looked up from germline, CDR1 is SNHLY and CDR2 is FYNNEI. Trimming took 10 bases from V and 3 from J, leaving 18 bases between them. This CDR3 comprises 14 residues. The CDR3 region is CANIRTEYDYGYTF. CDR3 in DNA: TGTGCCAACATCAGGACAGAATACGACTATGGCTACACCTTC.

This clonotype turned up a few times. The V call is TRBV6-8, the J call TRBJ1-2; D may be TRBD1 (6 bases). The germline gives CDR1 MNHGY, CDR2 SAAAGT. Trimming left V 2 bases short and J 4 bases short, with 14 bases between. The CDR3 is 15 amino acids. Written as DNA, the CDR3 is TGTGCCAGCAGTTACGCCACAGGGTTCGGCTATGGCTACACCTTC. Amino acids: CASSYATGFGYGYTF.

This clonotype was recorded a few times. The chain has TRBV5-1 and TRBJ2-1; 7 nucleotides line up with TRBD1. This CDR3 is built from 15 residues. Germline V gene sequence: CDR1 SGHRS, CDR2 YFSETQ. With V trimmed by 0 bases and J by 8 bases, 8 bases remained unmatched. The CDR3 here is CASSLGQGVWDEQFF. CDR3 nucleotide sequence: TGCGCCAGCAGCTTGGGGCAGGGGGTTTGGGATGAGCAGTTCTTC.

V is TRBV27 and J is TRBJ1-6, with D perhaps TRBD1 (5 bases). Germline V CDR1 and CDR2: MNHEY, SMNVEV (reference sequence). Trimming cost V 5 bases and J 6 bases, with 20 bases left between them. This CDR3 contains 17 residues. Written as DNA, the CDR3 is TGTGCCAGCAGTGCCCAGGGACCCAGGTTGGCTAATTCACCCCTCCACTTT. This gives the protein CASSAQGPRLANSPLHF.

To note about this clonotype: This may be a read error: a much more frequent sequence differs by one nucleotide. The rearrangement uses TRBV28 and TRBJ1-5; D is ambiguous. The CDR3 is 15 amino acids. Germline CDR1 and CDR2: MDHEN and SYDVKM. The DNA of the CDR3 is TGTGCCTGCAGTTTATACTTGGGTACCTCTCAGCCCCAGCATTTT. This encodes CACSLYLGTSQPQHF.

This clonotype has ten or more counts. V and J are TRBV28 and TRBJ2-7; 8 bases are a match to TRBD1. V dropped 5 bases and J dropped 3; count of bases not matched to a gene: 9. This CDR3 contains 15 residues. Germline V gene lookup returns CDR1 MDHEN and CDR2 SYDVKM. The CDR3 DNA reads as TGTGCCAGCAGTCGTCTTTCAGGGGGCAACTACGAGCAGTACTTC. It codes for CASSRLSGGNYEQYF. The full variable domain, rest sourced from reference TRBV28 and TRBJ2-7, is DVKVTQSSRYLVKRTGEKVFLECVQDMDHENMFWYRQDPGLGLRLIYFSYDVKMKEKGDIPEGYSVSREKKERFSLILESASTNQTSMYLCASSRLSGGNYEQYFGPGTRLTVT.

This clonotype was recorded a few times. The chain carries TRBV20-1 and TRBJ2-2, with D unclear. There are 14 residues in the CDR3. V lost 0 bases and J lost 4, with 9 bases in between. In germline, CDR1 is DFQATT, CDR2 SNEGSKA (reference sequence). CDR3 in DNA: TGCAGTGCTAGAGATTTCCCGGTCACCGGGGAGCTGTTTTTT. Translation: CSARDFPVTGELFF.

This chain connects TRBV9 to TRBJ1-1, with D unresolved. V lost 2 bases and J lost 0, with 8 bases in between. CDR3 length equals 14 residues. The V gene's germline CDR1 is SGDLS and CDR2 YYNGEE. Here the CDR3 DNA reads TGTGCCAGCAGCGTTCACAGCATGAACACTGAAGCTTTCTTT. The encoded protein is CASSVHSMNTEAFF.

V is TRBV4-1 and J is TRBJ2-7; the match to TRBD1 covers 7 bases. Germline trimming cut 0 bases from V and 2 bases from J; bases unmatched to any gene: 4. CDR3 length equals 15 residues. Germline V gives CDR1 MGHRA, CDR2 YSYEKL. Here the CDR3 reads CASSQDAGTAYEQYF. CDR3 in DNA: TGCGCCAGCAGCCAAGACGCCGGGACAGCCTACGAGCAGTACTTC.

This rearrangement joins TRBV19 to TRBJ1-4; D is perhaps TRBD1 (6 bases). The CDR3 length is 14 residues. V was trimmed by 7 bases and J by 6 bases, leaving 15 bases between them. Germline V gene lookup returns CDR1 LNHDA and CDR2 SQIVND (reference sequence). The CDR3: CASTGWDTDEKLFF. CDR3 DNA sequence: TGTGCCAGTACTGGGTGGGACACGGATGAAAAACTGTTTTTT.